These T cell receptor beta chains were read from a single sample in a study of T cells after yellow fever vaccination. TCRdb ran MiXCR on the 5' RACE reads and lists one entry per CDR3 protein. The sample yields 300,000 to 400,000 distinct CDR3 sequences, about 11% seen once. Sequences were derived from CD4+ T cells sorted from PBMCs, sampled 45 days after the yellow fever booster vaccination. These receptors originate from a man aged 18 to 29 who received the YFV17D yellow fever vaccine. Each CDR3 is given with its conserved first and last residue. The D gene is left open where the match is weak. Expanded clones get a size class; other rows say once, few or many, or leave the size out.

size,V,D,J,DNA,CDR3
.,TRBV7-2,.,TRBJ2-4,TGTGCCAGCAGGCCGACCCTCCAAGGATGGTACTTC,CASRPTLQGWYF
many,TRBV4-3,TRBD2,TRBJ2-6,TGCGCCAGCAGCCAGACTAGCGGTTCTGGGGCCAACGTCCTGACTTTC,CASSQTSGSGANVLTF
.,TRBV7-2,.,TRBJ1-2,TGTGCCAGCAGCTTATCGGCTGGGAATGCTGGCTACACCTTC,CASSLSAGNAGYTF
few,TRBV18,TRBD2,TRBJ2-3,TGTGCCAGCTCACGCCCTGGCGGGGGGTCTTCAGATACGCAGTATTTT,CASSRPGGGSSDTQYF
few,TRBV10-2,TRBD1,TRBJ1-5,TGCGCCGGAGGGACAGGGAATCAGCCCCAGCATTTT,CAGGTGNQPQHF
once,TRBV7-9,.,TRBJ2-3,TGTGCCAGCAGCTTAGTCAACCTGGATACGCAGTATTTT,CASSLVNLDTQYF
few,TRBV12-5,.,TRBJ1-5,TGTGCTAGTGGAGATCAGCCCCAGCATTTT,CASGDQPQHF
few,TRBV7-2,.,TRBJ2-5,TGTGCCAGCAGCTGGCGGGTCTCAGAGGAGACCCAGTACTTC,CASSWRVSEETQYF
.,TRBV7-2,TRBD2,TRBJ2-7,TGTGCCAGCAGCTTAGGCGGGAGGCTCCCCGGACCCTACGAGCAGTACTTC,CASSLGGRLPGPYEQYF
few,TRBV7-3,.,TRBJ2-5,TGTGCCAGCAGCCCCCTGCCGGGGGCGACCGTAGAGACCCAGTACTTC,CASSPLPGATVETQYF
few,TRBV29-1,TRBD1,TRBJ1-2,TGCAGCGACCGACAGGGGGAAGATTATGGCTACACCTTC,CSDRQGEDYGYTF
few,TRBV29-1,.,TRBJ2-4,TGCAGCGACACCCTGCTGGGGACGGACCAAGACATTCAGTACTTC,CSDTLLGTDQDIQYF
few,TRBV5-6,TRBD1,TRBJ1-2,TGTGCCAGCAGAAGGGGGACAGGGGCCGGCTACACCTTC,CASRRGTGAGYTF
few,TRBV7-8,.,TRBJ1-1,TGTGCCAGCAGCTTAGAGAACAGCAGGCCTGAAGCTTTCTTT,CASSLENSRPEAFF
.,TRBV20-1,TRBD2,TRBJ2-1,TGCAGTGCCAAGAGGGCCAGCGGGGGTACCAATGAGCAGTTCTTC,CSAKRASGGTNEQFF
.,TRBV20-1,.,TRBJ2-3,TGCAGTGCTAGCGACAGGCGCCTCACAGATACGCAGTATTTT,CSASDRRLTDTQYF
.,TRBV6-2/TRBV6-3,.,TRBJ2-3,TGTGCCAGCAGCTGGAAGATTAGCACAGATACGCAGTATTTT,CASSWKISTDTQYF
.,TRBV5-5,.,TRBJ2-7,TGTGCCAGCAGCTTGGCAGGGGTGCTCTACGAGCAGTACTTC,CASSLAGVLYEQYF
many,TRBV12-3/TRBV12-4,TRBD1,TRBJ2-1,TGTGCCAGCAGTCCAGGGCCGGGACAGGGGAGTTATGAGCAGTTCTTC,CASSPGPGQGSYEQFF
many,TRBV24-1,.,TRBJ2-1,TGTGCCACCAGTGAACGGGGAAGGGGGTTTTTCAATGAGCAGTTCTTC,CATSERGRGFFNEQFF
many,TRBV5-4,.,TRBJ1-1,TGTGCCAGCAGATCCGGACAGACTGAAGCTTTCTTT,CASRSGQTEAFF
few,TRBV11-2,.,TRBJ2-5,TGTGCCAGCAGCTCCGAGGCTAGTGGGGGTGAGACCCAGTACTTC,CASSSEASGGETQYF
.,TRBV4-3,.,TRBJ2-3,TGCGCCAGCAGCCAGACCATAGCGGCCGGGGGCACAGATACGCAGTATTTT,CASSQTIAAGGTDTQYF
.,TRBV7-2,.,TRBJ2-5,TGTGCCAGCTGTCGGACTTTTTTGGAGACCCAGTACTTC,CASCRTFLETQYF
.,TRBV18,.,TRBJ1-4,TGTGCCAGCTCACCAGGGGGTGCGCCTGAAAAACTGTTTTTT,CASSPGGAPEKLFF
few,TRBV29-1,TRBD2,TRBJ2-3,TGCAGCGTCTTCGGACTAGCGGGGGGGCGAACAGATACGCAGTATTTT,CSVFGLAGGRTDTQYF
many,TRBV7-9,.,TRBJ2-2,TGTGCCAGCAGCTTAGACCCCCTTGGGATAGGAGCCCAGAAAAGAGGCACCGGGGAGCTGTTTTTT,CASSLDPLGIGAQKRGTGELFF
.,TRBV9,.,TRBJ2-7,TGTGCCAGCAGCCTTGGGCACGAGCAGTACTTC,CASSLGHEQYF
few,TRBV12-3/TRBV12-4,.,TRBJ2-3,TGTGCCAGCTCACGGCAGGTAGGGGATACGCAGTATTTT,CASSRQVGDTQYF
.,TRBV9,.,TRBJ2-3,TGTGCCAGCAGCGCGAGGATTGGGAGAAATACGCAGTATTTT,CASSARIGRNTQYF
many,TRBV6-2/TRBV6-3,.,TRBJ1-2,TGTGCCAGCAGTTATCGAGTGGGTTCCTCACGCTGGTTTTACTATGGCTACACCTTC,CASSYRVGSSRWFYYGYTF
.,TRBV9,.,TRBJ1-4,TGTGCCAGCAGCACCCGGGGGAGTGGTGAAAAACTGTTTTTT,CASSTRGSGEKLFF
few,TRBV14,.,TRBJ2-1,TGTGCCAGCGGCGAGTTGACGGGGAGGCTTGGTGAGCAGTTCTTC,CASGELTGRLGEQFF
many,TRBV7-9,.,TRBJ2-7,TGTGCCAGCAGCCACGGCGGCAGAGGGGACGAGCAGTACTTC,CASSHGGRGDEQYF
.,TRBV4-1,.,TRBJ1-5,TGCGCCAGCAGCCAAGTTTTGTCTCAGCCCCAGCATTTT,CASSQVLSQPQHF
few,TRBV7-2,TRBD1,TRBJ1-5,TGTGCCAGCAGCCCCGGGACAGGGGGCAGTCAGCCCCAGCATTTT,CASSPGTGGSQPQHF
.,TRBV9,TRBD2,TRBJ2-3,TGTGCCAGCAGCGGTCAAACTAGGACTAGCGGGGGTCCCCGGCCAGATACGCAGTATTTT,CASSGQTRTSGGPRPDTQYF
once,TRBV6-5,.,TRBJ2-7,TGTGCCAGCAGTTACTCGACGGGGGTTCCCTACGAGCAGTACTTC,CASSYSTGVPYEQYF
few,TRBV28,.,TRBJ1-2,TGTGCCAGCAACTCGAGGGGCTATGGCTACACCTTC,CASNSRGYGYTF
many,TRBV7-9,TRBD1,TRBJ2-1,TGTGCCAGCAGCTTACCCGGACAGGGGACGGGGAAGCAGTTCTTC,CASSLPGQGTGKQFF
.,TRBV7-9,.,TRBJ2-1,TGTGCCAGCAGCCAGTTCTGGGGGGCTAGCTCCTACAATGAGCAGTTCTTC,CASSQFWGASSYNEQFF
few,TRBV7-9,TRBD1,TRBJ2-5,TGTGCCAGCAGCAGCCGGGACAGGGGCTTTCAAGAGACCCAGTACTTC,CASSSRDRGFQETQYF
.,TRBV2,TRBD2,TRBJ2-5,TGTGCCAGCAGTGCCGACACCGGGGGGGTTATGAAGACCCAGTACTTC,CASSADTGGVMKTQYF
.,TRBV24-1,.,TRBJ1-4,TGTGCCACCAGTCAAAAACTGTTTTTT,CATSQKLFF
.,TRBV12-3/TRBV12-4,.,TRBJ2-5,TGTGCCAGCAGTTTACCGGGCGGGATTGGGACCCAGTACTTC,CASSLPGGIGTQYF
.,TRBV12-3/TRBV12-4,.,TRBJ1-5,TGTGCCAGCCGAGATGACAGAAACAATCAGCCCCAGCATTTT,CASRDDRNNQPQHF
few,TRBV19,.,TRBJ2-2,TGTGCCAGTAGTATAGACAGGGGACCCGGGGAGCTGTTTTTT,CASSIDRGPGELFF
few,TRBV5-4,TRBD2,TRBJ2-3,TGTGCCAGCAGCTCCCCCGGGGCTAGCGGGCTAACGCAGTATTTT,CASSSPGASGLTQYF
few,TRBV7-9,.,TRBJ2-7,TGTGCCAGCAGCTTCGACAGTAATGTCTACGAGCAGTACTTC,CASSFDSNVYEQYF
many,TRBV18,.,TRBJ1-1,TGTGCCAGCTCCCCGAACCGGGGGCTTACAAACACTGAAGCTTTCTTT,CASSPNRGLTNTEAFF
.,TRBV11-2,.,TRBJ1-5,TGTGCCAGCAGCTTAGTTCTCGGGCAGCCCCAGCATTTT,CASSLVLGQPQHF
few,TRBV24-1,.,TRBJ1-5,TGTGCCACCAGTGATTCCTCCGACGGTCAGCCCCAGCATTTT,CATSDSSDGQPQHF